A single sample is the source of the 14 T cell receptor beta chains below, sequenced in a study of beta chain features in type 1 diabetes. Every bit of the isolated RNA underwent reverse transcription, so sequencing read expressed TCRB transcripts. The table came from immunoSEQ multiplex PCR; TCRdb's copy has only in-frame clones and leaves some out. The repertoire holds about half a million clones, with approximately 28% as singletons. Sequencing was done on a sample of naive CD4+ T cells from blood. Receptors originate from a man aged 18 to 29 in good health.

This clone came up a few times. The chain carries TRBV10-3 and TRBJ2-3; D is ambiguous. Looked up from germline, CDR1 is ENHRY and CDR2 is SYGVKD. The CDR3 has 13 amino acids. V was clipped by 4 bases and J by 6 bases, with 11 bases between them. The CDR3 reads CAISGFSGDTQYF. DNA for the CDR3: TGTGCCATCAGTGGATTCAGTGGGGATACGCAGTATTTT.

This chain connects TRBV4-3 to TRBJ2-5; D may be TRBD1 (6 bases). TRBJ2-7 explains the end of the DNA better; the J call may be wrong. The CDR3 has 15 residues. In germline, CDR1 is LGHNA, CDR2 YSLEER. CDR3 sequence reads: CASSQVYRESLEQYF. CDR3 sequence (DNA): TGCGCCAGCAGCCAAGTTTACAGGGAATCCCTCGAGCAGTACTTC.

The chain employs TRBV29-1 and TRBJ2-1, with 8 bases lining up with TRBD2. CDR3 size: 13 residues. Germline V gene sequence: CDR1 SQVTM, CDR2 ANQGSEA. The CDR3: CSTSGTSSYEQFF. CDR3 nucleotides: TGCAGTACCTCCGGGACTAGTAGCTATGAGCAGTTCTTC.

This clone was counted a few times. The chain uses TRBV27 and TRBJ2-7, with a weak D call TRBD1 (5 bases). This CDR3 has 15 residues. Per germline, CDR1 MNHEY and CDR2 SMNVEV (reference sequence). With 5 bases removed from V and 6 bases from J, the gap between germline ends came to 20 bases. CDR3 in DNA: TGTGCCAGCAGTCTGGTGGGGTTGGACACGGCCGAGCAGTACTTC. Translation: CASSLVGLDTAEQYF.

This clone was counted only a few times. The gene calls are TRBV28 and TRBJ2-7; D gene ambiguous. The germline CDR1 and CDR2 sequences are MDHEN and SYDVKM. The CDR3 consists of 13 residues. V was pared by 8 bases and J by 1 base, with 12 bases between. CDR3 nucleotide sequence: TGTGCCAGCCTCGGGCTAGTTTCCTACGAGCAGTACTTC. The encoded protein is CASLGLVSYEQYF.

The genes are TRBV9 and TRBJ2-3; 7 bases fit TRBD2. Trimming at V came to 4 bases and at J to 1 base, leaving 0 bases not matched to a gene. The germline V gene encodes CDR1 SGDLS and CDR2 YYNGEE. CDR3 length: 13 residues. The CDR3 spells CASSLAGTDTQYF. In DNA form, the CDR3 reads TGTGCCAGCAGCCTAGCGGGCACAGATACGCAGTATTTT.

The genes are TRBV19 and TRBJ2-5, with a tentative D call TRBD1 (5 bases). The germline V gene encodes CDR1 LNHDA and CDR2 SQIVND (reference sequence). Trimming removed 4 bases from V and 5 bases from J, with 8 bases in between. There are 12 residues in the CDR3. The CDR3 reads CASSSRAETQYF. The DNA for the CDR3 is TGTGCCAGTAGTAGCAGGGCTGAGACCCAGTACTTC.

This clone turned up a few times. The chain joins TRBV9 to TRBJ2-2; maybe TRBD1 (5 bases). This CDR3 comprises 12 residues. Trimming shortened V by 2 bases and J by 7 bases, and 6 bases separated the two germline ends. Germline V lookup: CDR1 SGDLS, CDR2 YYNGEE. The DNA for the CDR3 is TGTGCCAGCAGCGTTAGGGGCGGGGAGCTGTTTTTT. It yields the protein CASSVRGGELFF.

V is TRBV7-9 and J is TRBJ1-1; TRBD1 might be the D (6 bases). CDR3 length equals 15 residues. Germline CDR1 and CDR2: SEHNR and FQNEAQ (reference sequence). Trimming shortened V by 7 bases and J by 3 bases, and 18 bases separated the two germline ends. In DNA form, the CDR3 reads TGTGCCAGCAACCTGTGGGATAGGGGGGACACTGAAGCTTTCTTT. Its translation is CASNLWDRGDTEAFF.

The chain recombines TRBV6-6 with TRBJ2-1; 11 bases line up with TRBD1. Trimming at V came to 7 bases and at J to 10 bases, leaving 6 bases not matched to a gene. The germline CDR1 and CDR2 sequences are MNHNY and SVGAGI (reference sequence). This CDR3 is 13 amino acids long. The CDR3 spells CASMDRGLREQFF. DNA of the CDR3: TGTGCCAGCATGGACAGGGGGCTAAGGGAGCAGTTCTTC.

The rearrangement links TRBV9 to TRBJ2-7; 7 nucleotides align to TRBD1. In germline, CDR1 is SGDLS, CDR2 YYNGEE. This CDR3 has 15 amino acids. V shed 0 bases, J shed 2 bases, and the junction held 5 bases outside the gene matches. The CDR3 DNA is TGTGCCAGCAGCGTAGGGCCAGGGGGAACCTACGAGCAGTACTTC. Translation: CASSVGPGGTYEQYF.

V and J are TRBV29-1 and TRBJ1-5; 7 nucleotides align to TRBD1. V shed 5 bases, J shed 4 bases, and the junction held 2 bases outside the gene matches. Looked up from germline, CDR1 is SQVTM and CDR2 is ANQGSEA. The CDR3 loop spans 12 amino acids. CDR3 loop: CSVMTGNQPQHF. CDR3 coding DNA: TGCAGCGTTATGACAGGGAATCAGCCCCAGCATTTT.

The chain couples TRBV9 to TRBJ2-1, with 8 bases that match TRBD1. CDR1 and CDR2 from the germline V gene are SGDLS and YYNGEE. V gave up 3 bases and J gave up 0 bases; unmatched junction bases: 2. This CDR3 comprises 15 residues. For the CDR3, the DNA is TGTGCCAGCAGCGCGACAGGGGCCTCCTACAATGAGCAGTTCTTC. Encoded protein: CASSATGASYNEQFF.

This rearrangement joins TRBV19 to TRBJ2-1; D is perhaps TRBD1 or TRBD2 (5 bases each). Trimming cost V 6 bases and J 6 bases, with 18 bases left between them. Germline-derived CDR1 and CDR2 are LNHDA and SQIVND (reference sequence). The CDR3 is made up of 15 amino acids. CDR3 sequence: CASSHRVVGTNEQFF. As DNA, the CDR3 is TGTGCCAGTAGCCACCGGGTAGTTGGGACCAATGAGCAGTTCTTC.